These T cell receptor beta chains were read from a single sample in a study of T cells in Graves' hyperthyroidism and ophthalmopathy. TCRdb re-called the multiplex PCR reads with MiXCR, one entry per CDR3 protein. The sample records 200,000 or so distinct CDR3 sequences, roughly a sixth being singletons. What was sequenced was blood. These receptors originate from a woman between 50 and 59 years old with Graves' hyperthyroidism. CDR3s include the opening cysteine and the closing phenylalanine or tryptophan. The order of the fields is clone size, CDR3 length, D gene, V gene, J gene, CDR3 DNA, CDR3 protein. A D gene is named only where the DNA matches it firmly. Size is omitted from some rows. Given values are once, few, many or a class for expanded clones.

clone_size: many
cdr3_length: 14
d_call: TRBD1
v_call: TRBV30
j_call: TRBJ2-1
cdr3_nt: TGTGCCTGGAGTCACGGGACAGGGGGCAAGGAGCAGTTCTTC
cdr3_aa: CAWSHGTGGKEQFF

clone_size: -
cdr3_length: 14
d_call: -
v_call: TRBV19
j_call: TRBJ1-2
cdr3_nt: TGTGCCAGTAGTAACGGCCAGGGTGGCTATGGCTACACCTTC
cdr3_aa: CASSNGQGGYGYTF

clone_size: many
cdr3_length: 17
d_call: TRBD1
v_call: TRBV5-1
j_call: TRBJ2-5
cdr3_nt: TGCGCCAGCAGCCCAGGGACAGGGCGAAACGACCAAGAGACCCAGTACTTC
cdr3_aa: CASSPGTGRNDQETQYF

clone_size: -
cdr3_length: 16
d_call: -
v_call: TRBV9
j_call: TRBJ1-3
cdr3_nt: TGTGCCAGCAGCGTAGTAGGGACCAACTCTGGAAACACCATATATTTT
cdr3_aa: CASSVVGTNSGNTIYF

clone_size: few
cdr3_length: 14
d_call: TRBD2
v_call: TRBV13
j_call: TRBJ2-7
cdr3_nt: TGTGCCAGCAGCTTACAGCGGGAGGCCTACGAGCAGTACTTC
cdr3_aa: CASSLQREAYEQYF

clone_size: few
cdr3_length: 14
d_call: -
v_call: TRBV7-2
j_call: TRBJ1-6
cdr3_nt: TGTGCCAGCAGCTTCCTCGTGGGGAACTCACCCCTCCACTTT
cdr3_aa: CASSFLVGNSPLHF

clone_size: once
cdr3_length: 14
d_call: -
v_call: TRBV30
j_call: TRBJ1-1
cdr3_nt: TGTGCCTGGCGGGACCCCCACATGACCACTGAAGCTTTCTTT
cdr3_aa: CAWRDPHMTTEAFF

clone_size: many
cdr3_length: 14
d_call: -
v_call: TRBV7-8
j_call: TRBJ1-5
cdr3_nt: TGTGCCAGCAGCCCGGTCGGGGGCAATCAGCCCCAGCATTTT
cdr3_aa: CASSPVGGNQPQHF

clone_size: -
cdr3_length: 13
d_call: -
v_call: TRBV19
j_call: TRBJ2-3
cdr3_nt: TGTGCCAGTAGTATCCGAGGGGCAGATACGCAGTATTTT
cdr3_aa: CASSIRGADTQYF

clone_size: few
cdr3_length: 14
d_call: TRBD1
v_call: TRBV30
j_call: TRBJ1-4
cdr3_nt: TGTGCCTGGAAACGACAGGGAAGTTACGAAAAACTGTTTTTT
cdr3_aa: CAWKRQGSYEKLFF

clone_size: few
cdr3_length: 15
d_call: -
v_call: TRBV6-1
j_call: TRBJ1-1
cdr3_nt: TGTGCCAGCAGTGAAGGATCAGGGTTGAACACTGAAGCTTTCTTT
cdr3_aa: CASSEGSGLNTEAFF

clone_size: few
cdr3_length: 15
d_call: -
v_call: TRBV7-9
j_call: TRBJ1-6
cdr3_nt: TGTGCCAGCAGCTTAGTGGGACGATGGAATTCACCCCTCCACTTT
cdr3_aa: CASSLVGRWNSPLHF

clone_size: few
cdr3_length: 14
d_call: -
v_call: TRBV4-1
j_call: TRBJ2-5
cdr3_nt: TGCGCCAGCAGCCAAGAAACTGCCGGGGAGACCCAGTACTTC
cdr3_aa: CASSQETAGETQYF

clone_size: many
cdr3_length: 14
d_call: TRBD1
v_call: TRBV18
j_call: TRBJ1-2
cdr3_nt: TGTGCCAGCTCACCCGGGACAGGGAACAGTGGCTACACCTTC
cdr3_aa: CASSPGTGNSGYTF

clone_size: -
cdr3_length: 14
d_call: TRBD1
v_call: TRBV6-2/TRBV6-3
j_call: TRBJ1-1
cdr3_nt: TGTGCCAGCAGATATGGACAGGGCGAAACTGAAGCTTTCTTT
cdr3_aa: CASRYGQGETEAFF

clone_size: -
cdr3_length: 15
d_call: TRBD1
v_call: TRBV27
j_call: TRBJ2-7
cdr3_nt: TGTGCCAGCAGTTTAAAGGGACAGGGGGCCTACGAGCAGTACTTC
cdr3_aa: CASSLKGQGAYEQYF

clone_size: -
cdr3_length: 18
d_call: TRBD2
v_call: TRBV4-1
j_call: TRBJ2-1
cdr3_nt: TGCGCCAGCAGAAGACTAGCGGGAGTTCAGAGCTCCTACAATGAGCAGTTCTTC
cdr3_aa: CASRRLAGVQSSYNEQFF

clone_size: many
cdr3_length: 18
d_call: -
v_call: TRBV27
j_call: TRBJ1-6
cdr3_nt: TGTGCCAGCAGTTTTCATGGAGGAGGGACGTCCTATAATTCACCCCTCCACTTT
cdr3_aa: CASSFHGGGTSYNSPLHF

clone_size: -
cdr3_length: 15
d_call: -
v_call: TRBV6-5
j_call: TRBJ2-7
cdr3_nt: TGTGCCAGCAGTTACTCGGGGTCAAGCTCCTACAAGCAGTACTTC
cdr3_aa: CASSYSGSSSYKQYF

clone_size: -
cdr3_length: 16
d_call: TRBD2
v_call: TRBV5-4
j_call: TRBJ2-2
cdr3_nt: TGTGCCAGCAGCTTGGTTCCGACTAGCCTCACCGGGGAGCTGTTTTTT
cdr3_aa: CASSLVPTSLTGELFF

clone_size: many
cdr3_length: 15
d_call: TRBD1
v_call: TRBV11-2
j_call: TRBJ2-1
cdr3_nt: TGTGCCAGCAGCTTACAGCCGGACAGGAACAATGAGCAGTTCTTC
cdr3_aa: CASSLQPDRNNEQFF

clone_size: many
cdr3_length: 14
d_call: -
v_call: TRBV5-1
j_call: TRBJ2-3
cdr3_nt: TGCGCCAGCAGCCCGAGGGCAAGCGACGATACGCAGTATTTT
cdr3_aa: CASSPRASDDTQYF

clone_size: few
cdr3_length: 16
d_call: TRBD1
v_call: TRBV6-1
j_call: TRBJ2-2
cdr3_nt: TGTGCCAGCAGTCTGACAGGGGGCAGGATGACCGGGGAGCTGTTTTTT
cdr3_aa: CASSLTGGRMTGELFF

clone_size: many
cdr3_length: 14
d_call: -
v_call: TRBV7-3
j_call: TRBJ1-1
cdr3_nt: TGTGCCAGCAGCTCCCAACGCGGGGACACTGAAGCTTTCTTT
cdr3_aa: CASSSQRGDTEAFF

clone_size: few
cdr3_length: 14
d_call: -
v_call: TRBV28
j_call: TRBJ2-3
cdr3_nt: TGTGCCAGCAGTTTGTTCAACAGGGCGGCGACGCAGTATTTT
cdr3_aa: CASSLFNRAATQYF

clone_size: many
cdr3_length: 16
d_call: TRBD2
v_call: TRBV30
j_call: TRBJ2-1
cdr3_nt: TGTGCCTGGATCCCTAGCGGGAGGAGATCCTACAATGAGCAGTTCTTC
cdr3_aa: CAWIPSGRRSYNEQFF

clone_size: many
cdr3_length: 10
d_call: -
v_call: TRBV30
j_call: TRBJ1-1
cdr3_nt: TGTGCCTGGAGGGCCGATGGGGCTTTCTTT
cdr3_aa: CAWRADGAFF

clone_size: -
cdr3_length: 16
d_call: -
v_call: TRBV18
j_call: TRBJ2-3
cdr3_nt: TGTGCCAGCACACCCTCTTGGCAAACAGCAACAGATACGCAGTATTTT
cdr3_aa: CASTPSWQTATDTQYF

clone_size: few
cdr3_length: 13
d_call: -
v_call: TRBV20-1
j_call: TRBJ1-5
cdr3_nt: TGCAGTGGAGCGGGGGATAGCAATCAGCCCCAGCATTTT
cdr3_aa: CSGAGDSNQPQHF

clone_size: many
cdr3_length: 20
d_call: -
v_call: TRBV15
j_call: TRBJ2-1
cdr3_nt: TGTGCCACCAGCAGTCGCCAGAGCCTAGTCGTATCGGGAAGTATCGATGAGCAGTTCTTC
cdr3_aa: CATSSRQSLVVSGSIDEQFF

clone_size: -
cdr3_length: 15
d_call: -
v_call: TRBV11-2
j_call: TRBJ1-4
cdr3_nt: TGTGCCAGCAGCTTACAATGGGGGGCCGCGGAAAAACTGTTTTTT
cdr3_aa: CASSLQWGAAEKLFF

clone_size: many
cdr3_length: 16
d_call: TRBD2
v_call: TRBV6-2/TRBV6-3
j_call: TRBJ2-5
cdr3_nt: TGTGCCAGCAGTTACTCGACTAGCGGGAGGGTGGAGACCCAGTACTTC
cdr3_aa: CASSYSTSGRVETQYF

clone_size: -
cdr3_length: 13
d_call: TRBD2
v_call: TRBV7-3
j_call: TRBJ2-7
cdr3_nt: TGTGCCAGCAGCTTCCAGCGGGAGGGGGAGCAGCACTTC
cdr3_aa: CASSFQREGEQHF

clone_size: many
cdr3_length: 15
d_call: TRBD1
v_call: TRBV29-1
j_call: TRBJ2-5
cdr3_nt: TGCAGCGTTGTGGGAGATGCAGGGGGCCAAGAGACCCAGTACTTC
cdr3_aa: CSVVGDAGGQETQYF

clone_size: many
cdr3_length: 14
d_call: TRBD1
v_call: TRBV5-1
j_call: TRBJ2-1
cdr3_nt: TGCGCCAGCAGCGGAGGACAGGGGATCAATGAGCAGTTCTTC
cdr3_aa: CASSGGQGINEQFF

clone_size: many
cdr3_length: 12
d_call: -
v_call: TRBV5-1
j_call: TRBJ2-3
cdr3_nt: TGCGCCAGCAGCCCGAGTTCGGATACGCAGTATTTT
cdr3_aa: CASSPSSDTQYF

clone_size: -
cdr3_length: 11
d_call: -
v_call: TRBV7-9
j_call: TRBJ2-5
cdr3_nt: TGTGCCAGTGAAGTTGGGGAGACCCAGTACTTC
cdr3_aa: CASEVGETQYF

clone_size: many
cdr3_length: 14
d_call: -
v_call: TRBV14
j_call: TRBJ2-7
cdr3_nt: TGTGCCAGCAGCCAAGTTGACCACTCCTACGAGCAGTACTTC
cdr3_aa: CASSQVDHSYEQYF

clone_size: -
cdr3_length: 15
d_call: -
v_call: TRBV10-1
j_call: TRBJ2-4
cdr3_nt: TGCGCCAGCAGTGAGTCCGGAGTAGCCAAAAACATTCAGTACTTC
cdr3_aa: CASSESGVAKNIQYF

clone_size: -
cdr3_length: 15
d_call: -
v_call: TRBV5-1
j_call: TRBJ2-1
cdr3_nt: TGCGCCAGCAGCCGTGAAGTGGAAGCCTACAATGAGCAGTTCTTC
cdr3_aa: CASSREVEAYNEQFF

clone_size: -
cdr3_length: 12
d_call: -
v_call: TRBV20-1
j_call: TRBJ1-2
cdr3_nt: TGCAGTGCTCATAACAAGAATTATGGCTACGCCTTC
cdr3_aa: CSAHNKNYGYAF

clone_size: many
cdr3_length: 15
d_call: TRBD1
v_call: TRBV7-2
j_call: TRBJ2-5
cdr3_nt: TGTGCCAGCAGGAGTGACAGGGCAAGGGGGGAGACCCAGTACTTC
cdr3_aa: CASRSDRARGETQYF

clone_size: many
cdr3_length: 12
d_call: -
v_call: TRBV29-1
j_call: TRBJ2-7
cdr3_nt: TGCAGCGTTGAACGGATCAGGGGCGAGCAGTACTTC
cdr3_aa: CSVERIRGEQYF

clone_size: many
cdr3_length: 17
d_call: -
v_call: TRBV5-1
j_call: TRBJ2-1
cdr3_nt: TGCGCCAGCAGCTGGTTGGGCCGGACGAGCTCCTACAATGAGCAGTTCTTC
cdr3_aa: CASSWLGRTSSYNEQFF

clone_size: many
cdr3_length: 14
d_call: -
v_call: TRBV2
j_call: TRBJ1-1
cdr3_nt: TGTGCCAGCAAGGTGACGTACAGGAACACTGAAGCTTTCTTT
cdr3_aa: CASKVTYRNTEAFF

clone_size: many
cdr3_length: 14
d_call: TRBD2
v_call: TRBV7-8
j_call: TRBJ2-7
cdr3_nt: TGTGCCAGCAGCTGGACTAGCGTCCGATACGAGCAGTACTTC
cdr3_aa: CASSWTSVRYEQYF

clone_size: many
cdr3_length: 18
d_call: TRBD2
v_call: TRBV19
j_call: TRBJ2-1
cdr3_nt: TGTGCCAGTAAGAGAGTCGGGACTAGCAAGAGCTCCTACAATGAGCAGTTCTTC
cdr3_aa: CASKRVGTSKSSYNEQFF

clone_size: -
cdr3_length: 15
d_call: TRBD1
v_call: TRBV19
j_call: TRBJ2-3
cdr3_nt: TGTGCCAGTAGTGCCGGGACAGGGAATAGAGATACGCAGTATTTT
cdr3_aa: CASSAGTGNRDTQYF

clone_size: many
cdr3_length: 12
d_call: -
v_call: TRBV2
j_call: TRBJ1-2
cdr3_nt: TGTGCCAGCAGAACAGGGATTTATGGCTACACCTTC
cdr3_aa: CASRTGIYGYTF

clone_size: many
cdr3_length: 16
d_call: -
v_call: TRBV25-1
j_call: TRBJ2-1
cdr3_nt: TGTGCCAGCAGTGAATACGGACATCCTCCAAACAATGAGCAGTTCTTC
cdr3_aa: CASSEYGHPPNNEQFF

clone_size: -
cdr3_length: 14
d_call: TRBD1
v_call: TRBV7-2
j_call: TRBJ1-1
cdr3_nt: TGTGCCAGCAGCTCCGGACAGGGGTTCTCTGAAGCTTTCTTT
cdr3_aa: CASSSGQGFSEAFF

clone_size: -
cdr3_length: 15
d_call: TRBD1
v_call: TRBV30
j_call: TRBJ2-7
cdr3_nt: TGTGCCTGGAATGACAGGGTGACACACTCCTACGAGCAGTACTTC
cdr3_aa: CAWNDRVTHSYEQYF

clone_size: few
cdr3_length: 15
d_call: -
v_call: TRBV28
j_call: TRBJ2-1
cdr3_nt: TGTGCCAGCAGTTTATTAGCGATGTCCTACAATGAGCAGTTCTTC
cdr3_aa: CASSLLAMSYNEQFF